Following are 20 T cell receptor beta chains from one sample sequenced in a study of cytomegalovirus exposure and HLA in healthy donors. Amplification used 60 Vbeta primers and 13 Jbeta primers. Produced via immunoSEQ multiplex PCR; TCRdb's table is partial and in-frame only. The data show 150,000 to 200,000 clones, around three quarters seen once. The sequencing input was PBMCs. The receptors come from a woman aged 45 to 65 in good health and CMV-seronegative.

The CDR3: CASSTSASNEQFF. The CDR3 region has the DNA TGCGCCAGCAGCACTAGCGCCTCAAATGAGCAGTTCTTC. The chain recombines TRBV5-1 with TRBJ2-1; 7 bases match TRBD2. Trimming at V came to 4 bases and at J to 7 bases, leaving 5 bases not matched to a gene. CDR3 size: 13 residues. Germline lookup yields CDR1 SGHRS and CDR2 YFSETQ.

This clone turned up a few times. This chain uses TRBV4-3 with TRBJ2-1; D is possibly TRBD2 (5 bases). Between the trimmed V and J ends, which lost 0 bases and 6 bases, there was a span of 27 bases. The CDR3 length is 20 residues. Looked up from germline, CDR1 is LGHNA and CDR2 is YSLEER. The CDR3 is CASSQDHAPGLVLLINEQFF. In DNA form, the CDR3 reads TGCGCCAGCAGCCAAGATCATGCCCCGGGATTAGTATTATTGATCAATGAGCAGTTCTTC.

V usage is TRBV28 and J usage is TRBJ1-3; D call uncertain. The CDR3 runs 14 residues. Germline CDR1 and CDR2: MDHEN and SYDVKM. The V and J ends lost 5 bases and 3 bases respectively, with 11 bases between them. This CDR3 is CASSRGRVGNTIYF. The CDR3 DNA reads TGTGCCAGCAGTCGCGGGCGAGTTGGAAACACCATATATTTT. The variable domain in full, with the rest retrieved from reference TRBV28 and TRBJ1-3, is DVKVTQSSRYLVKRTGEKVFLECVQDMDHENMFWYRQDPGLGLRLIYFSYDVKMKEKGDIPEGYSVSREKKERFSLILESASTNQTSMYLCASSRGRVGNTIYFGEGSWLTVV.

This clone was observed a handful of times. The chain is built from TRBV10-3 and TRBJ2-3, with 10 bases fitting TRBD1. The ends lost 6 bases at V and 4 bases at J; junction bases unmatched: 7. The CDR3 sequence is 15 residues long. Germline CDR1 ENHRY, CDR2 SYGVKD. CDR3 coding DNA: TGTGCCATCAGAACCGGGACAGGGGTTGCAGATACGCAGTATTTT. Its translation: CAIRTGTGVADTQYF.

The chain recombines TRBV5-4 with TRBJ2-2, with 9 bases fitting TRBD2. The CDR3 contains 16 residues. Germline V gene sequence: CDR1 SGHNT, CDR2 YYREEE (reference sequence). The trim removed 4 bases at V and 4 bases at J, leaving 8 bases unmatched. The CDR3 bases are TGTGCCAGCAGCCAGGCGACTAGCGGTATCACCGGGGAGCTGTTTTTT. Translated: CASSQATSGITGELFF.

V usage is TRBV27 and J usage is TRBJ2-7, with 9 bases that match TRBD1. CDR1 and CDR2 from the germline V gene are MNHEY and SMNVEV (reference sequence). This CDR3 is 16 amino acids long. The junction had 8 bases not matched to a gene; V was cut back by 5 bases and J by 0 bases. The CDR3 sequence is CASSRTGASSSYEQYF. Here the CDR3 DNA reads TGTGCCAGCAGTCGGACAGGGGCGTCGAGCTCCTACGAGCAGTACTTC.

A note on this clone: The sample holds other DNA sequences that translate to the same CDR3. The chain employs TRBV18 and TRBJ2-2; 11 nucleotides align to TRBD1. Looked up from germline, CDR1 is KGHSH and CDR2 is LQKENI. CDR3 length equals 16 residues. V was clipped by 2 bases and J by 10 bases; unmatched bases: 9. The CDR3 sequence is CASSPLGQGVPAELFF. CDR3 bases: TGTGCCAGCTCACCATTGGGACAGGGGGTTCCCGCGGAGCTGTTTTTT. Using reference TRBV18 and TRBJ2-2 for the parts outside the CDR3, the full variable domain is NAGVMQNPRHLVRRRGQEARLRCSPMKGHSHVYWYRQLPEEGLKFMVYLQKENIIDESGMPKERFSAEFPKEGPSILRIQQVVRGDSAAYFCASSPLGQGVPAELFFGEGSRLTVL.

The chain is built from TRBV27 and TRBJ2-7; possibly TRBD2 for D (6 bases). Trimming shortened V by 5 bases and J by 1 base, and 12 bases separated the two germline ends. CDR1 and CDR2 from the germline V gene are MNHEY and SMNVEV (reference sequence). The CDR3 has 14 amino acids. The CDR3 DNA is TGTGCCAGCAGTCGGGGCGGGGAATCCTACGAGCAGTACTTC. Translating it yields CASSRGGESYEQYF.

This clone was observed a single time. The genes are TRBV19 and TRBJ2-7; 9 bases align to TRBD2. V was clipped by 5 bases and J by 2 bases; unmatched bases: 7. Germline CDR1 reads LNHDA; CDR2 reads SQIVND (reference sequence). This CDR3 comprises 15 residues. The CDR3 region has the DNA TGTGCCAGTAGTCCAATCGGGACTAGCCCCTACGAGCAGTACTTC. As protein: CASSPIGTSPYEQYF.

Only a few counts were recorded for this clone. The rearrangement joins TRBV6-6 to TRBJ1-2; TRBD1 matches at 7 bases. The ends lost 9 bases at V and 2 bases at J; junction bases unmatched: 6. Germline loops: CDR1 MNHNY, CDR2 SVGAGI (reference sequence). The CDR3 length is 13 residues. This CDR3 is CASNRGQNYGYTF. Here the CDR3 DNA reads TGTGCCAGTAACAGGGGACAGAACTATGGCTACACCTTC.

This chain links TRBV10-3 with TRBJ1-2; maybe TRBD1 (6 bases). Trimming took off 5 bases at V and 7 bases at J, with 14 bases between the two ends. CDR1 is ENHRY, CDR2 SYGVKD, per germline. This CDR3 contains 13 residues. The CDR3 DNA reads TGTGCCATCAGTCCCGCCCTGGACAGTGGCTACACCTTC. This sequence encodes CAISPALDSGYTF.

This chain uses TRBV7-8 with TRBJ1-5; 9 nucleotides line up with TRBD1. V was pared by 5 bases and J by 1 base, with 6 bases of the junction left unmatched. CDR1 SGHVS and CDR2 FQNEAQ come from the germline V gene. This CDR3 region has 16 residues. CDR3 sequence (DNA): TGTGCCAGCAGCCGACGACAGGGGGGGAGCAATCAGCCCCAGCATTTT. It encodes CASSRRQGGSNQPQHF.

J is TRBJ2-5 and V is TRBV15; TRBD1 is a possible D gene (6 bases). Germline CDR1 and CDR2: LNHNV and YYDKDF (reference sequence). The CDR3 sequence is 13 residues long. Trimming removed 7 bases at V and 2 bases at J, with 11 bases between. This CDR3 is CATTTGRQETQYF. The CDR3 DNA reads TGTGCCACCACAACAGGGAGACAAGAGACCCAGTACTTC.

This chain links TRBV4-3 with TRBJ2-3; TRBD1 might be the D (5 bases). This CDR3 comprises 18 residues. Germline V gene data show CDR1 as LGHNA and CDR2 as YSLEER. Trimming took off 0 bases at V and 3 bases at J, with 19 bases between the two ends. CDR3 DNA: TGCGCCAGCAGCCAAGATCTGCCATTGGGGCAGTGGACAGATACGCAGTATTTT. Encoded protein: CASSQDLPLGQWTDTQYF.

This clone has only a few counts. This rearrangement joins TRBV4-3 to TRBJ2-2; D is perhaps TRBD2 (6 bases). With 1 base removed from V and 1 base from J, the gap between germline ends came to 16 bases. The CDR3 is 18 amino acids. Per the germline V gene, CDR1 is LGHNA and CDR2 is YSLEER. In nucleotides, the CDR3 is TGCGCCAGCAGCCAAGGTTGGATAAGGAGGGGGAACACCGGGGAGCTGTTTTTT. Amino acids: CASSQGWIRRGNTGELFF.

A word on this clone: One junction end disagrees with the germline gene, perhaps due to a read error. For the CDR3, the DNA is TGTGCCGGCAGCTTATATCAGGGGTTGAACACTGAAGCTTTCTTT. As protein: CAGSLYQGLNTEAFF. This rearrangement joins TRBV7-2 to TRBJ1-1; maybe TRBD1 (6 bases). The germline V gene encodes CDR1 SGHTA and CDR2 FQGNSA. This CDR3 comprises 15 residues.

The V gene is TRBV7-2, the J gene TRBJ2-7; 7 bases are a match to TRBD2. CDR3 size: 16 residues. CDR1 is SGHTA, CDR2 FQGNSA, per germline. V lost 5 bases, J lost 5 bases, and 15 bases stayed unmatched. The CDR3 reads CASSVRLGGSLNEQYF. Here the CDR3 DNA reads TGTGCCAGCAGCGTCCGTCTGGGCGGGAGTCTCAACGAGCAGTACTTC.

The chain has TRBV6-6 and TRBJ2-5; 9 bases are a match to TRBD2. The CDR3 is 15 residues long. Trimming at V came to 7 bases and at J to 4 bases, leaving 10 bases not matched to a gene. Germline V gene data show CDR1 as MNHNY and CDR2 as SVGAGI (reference sequence). CDR3 nucleotides: TGTGCCAGCATCAAGGCGGGACTAGCTGGAGAGACCCAGTACTTC. It specifies CASIKAGLAGETQYF.

The J gene is TRBJ1-2, the V gene TRBV27, with 7 nucleotides matching TRBD1. CDR3 length: 13 amino acids. V shed 6 bases, J shed 4 bases, and the junction held 5 bases outside the gene matches. Per the germline V gene, CDR1 is MNHEY and CDR2 is SMNVEV (reference sequence). The CDR3 DNA reads as TGTGCCAGCAGGGAGACAGGGTCCTATGGCTACACCTTC. Translating gives CASRETGSYGYTF.

V and J are TRBV19 and TRBJ1-5; D is uncertain. Germline lookup yields CDR1 LNHDA and CDR2 SQIVND (reference sequence). CDR3 length: 14 residues. V gave up 11 bases and J gave up 0 bases, with 14 bases separating them. CDR3 amino acids: CASRPANSNQPQHF. The DNA of the CDR3 is TGTGCCTCCAGGCCCGCGAATAGCAATCAGCCCCAGCATTTT.